This T cell receptor beta chain was profiled in a study of cytomegalovirus exposure and HLA in healthy donors. 13 Jbeta primers and 60 Vbeta primers were used for the PCR. This table comes from immunoSEQ multiplex PCR, and its TCRdb copy is limited to in-frame clones, with some not included. Among 110,000 to 150,000 clones listed, approximately 73% were seen once. The CDR3 extends over 16 amino acids. The germline CDR1 and CDR2 sequences are MDHEN and SYDVKM. Trimming took 5 bases from V and 8 from J; bases not matched to a gene: 10. The source is a woman in her thirties or forties in good health and CMV-seronegative. The sample comprised PBMCs. The V gene is TRBV28, the J gene TRBJ2-3, with 13 bases fitting TRBD2. The CDR3 region has the DNA TGTGCCAGCAGTCTACGGACTAGCGGGGGATTGTTTACGCAGTATTTT. Residues: CASSLRTSGGLFTQYF.